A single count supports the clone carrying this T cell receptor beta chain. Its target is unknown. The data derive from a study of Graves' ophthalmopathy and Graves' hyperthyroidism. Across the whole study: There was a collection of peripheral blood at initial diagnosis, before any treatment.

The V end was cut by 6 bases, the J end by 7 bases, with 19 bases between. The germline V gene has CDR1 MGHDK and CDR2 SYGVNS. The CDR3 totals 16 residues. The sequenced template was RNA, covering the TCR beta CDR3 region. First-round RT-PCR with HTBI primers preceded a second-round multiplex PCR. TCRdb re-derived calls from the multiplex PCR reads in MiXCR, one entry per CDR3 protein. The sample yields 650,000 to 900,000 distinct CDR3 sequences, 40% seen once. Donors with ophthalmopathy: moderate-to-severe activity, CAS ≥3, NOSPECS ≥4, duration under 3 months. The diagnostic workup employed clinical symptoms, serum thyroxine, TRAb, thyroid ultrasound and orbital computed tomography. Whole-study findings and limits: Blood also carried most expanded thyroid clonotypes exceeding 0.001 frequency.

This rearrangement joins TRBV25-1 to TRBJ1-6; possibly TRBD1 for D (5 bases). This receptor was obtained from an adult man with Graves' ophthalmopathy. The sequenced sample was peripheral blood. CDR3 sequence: CASSETPETENSPLHF. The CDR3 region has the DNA TGTGCCAGCAGCGAAACCCCCGAGACAGAAAATTCACCCCTCCACTTT.